The rows below give T cell receptor beta chains drawn from one sample of a study of blood T cell repertoires in COVID-19. Data came from immunoSEQ multiplex PCR; TCRdb stores just in-frame clones and leaves some out. The sample includes about 220,000 clones, more than 65% of them seen just once. The specimen was peripheral blood. Every receptor here comes from a woman over 75 with acute or convalescent COVID-19. CDR3s leave out the opening cysteine and the closing phenylalanine or tryptophan.

v_call: TRBV5-8; cdr3_aa: ASSFWATSNQPQH
v_call: TRBV28; cdr3_aa: ASTPTAGHNT
v_call: TRBV5-6; cdr3_aa: ASSPQGSEQY
v_call: TRBV13; cdr3_aa: ASSLGGGAF
v_call: TRBV7-9; cdr3_aa: ASRVNTGTGGSGYGYT
v_call: TRBV6-2/TRBV6-3; cdr3_aa: ASSFTSDSYGYT
v_call: TRBV10-3; cdr3_aa: AISDLSGQDNSPLH
v_call: TRBV21-1; cdr3_aa: ASSTDGTSYEQY
v_call: TRBV4-1; cdr3_aa: ASSQVRGGETQY
v_call: TRBV7-8; cdr3_aa: ASSWAPATSTDTQY
v_call: TRBV3-1/TRBV3-2; cdr3_aa: ASSPTGGADNTEAF
v_call: TRBV19; cdr3_aa: ASSIFWGQGDETQY
v_call: TRBV5-1; cdr3_aa: ASSLLQGSGYEQY
v_call: TRBV11-2; cdr3_aa: ASIIGTGWAEAF
v_call: TRBV19; cdr3_aa: ATLGRASGGYT
v_call: TRBV5-1; cdr3_aa: ASSFRGGGRSPQY
v_call: TRBV28; cdr3_aa: ASPPGGWDTEAF
v_call: TRBV7-3; cdr3_aa: ASSSTSGVNEQF
v_call: TRBV5-4; cdr3_aa: ASSFYRGGDTDTQY
v_call: TRBV3-1/TRBV3-2; cdr3_aa: ASSQGDTGGTYGYT
v_call: TRBV28; cdr3_aa: ASSSPPTGAYGYT
v_call: TRBV9; cdr3_aa: ASSVFGGGVDTQY
v_call: TRBV7-6; cdr3_aa: ASSLARGTGELF
v_call: TRBV9; cdr3_aa: ASSVALDENIQY
v_call: TRBV11-2; cdr3_aa: ASSLGASGGTYEQY
v_call: TRBV11-3; cdr3_aa: ASSLVASNWETQY
v_call: TRBV12-3/TRBV12-4; cdr3_aa: ASSFQGDTEAF
v_call: TRBV9; cdr3_aa: ASSAGQHNTEAF
v_call: TRBV5-1; cdr3_aa: ASSLDGQGNTGELF
v_call: TRBV5-4; cdr3_aa: ASSRTGRDGYT
v_call: TRBV11-3; cdr3_aa: ASSSPGQGSYEQY
v_call: TRBV6-1; cdr3_aa: ASSEAGQGSDGYT
v_call: TRBV6-2/TRBV6-3; cdr3_aa: ASSRGQSQGTGELF
v_call: TRBV29-1; cdr3_aa: SVGRDGSYEQY
v_call: TRBV5-8; cdr3_aa: ASSLRSSGNTIY
v_call: TRBV5-1; cdr3_aa: ASSLLGGRNTGELF
v_call: TRBV19; cdr3_aa: ASSITRQGADNSPLH
v_call: TRBV3-1/TRBV3-2; cdr3_aa: ASSPVAGGYNEQF
v_call: TRBV7-8; cdr3_aa: ASSLFDRGLEQY
v_call: TRBV7-2; cdr3_aa: ASSLDGQPLH
v_call: TRBV6-2/TRBV6-3; cdr3_aa: ASTPGDFSSYEQY
v_call: TRBV10-2; cdr3_aa: ASSERKRGNSYEQY
v_call: TRBV6-5; cdr3_aa: ASTRTGRTGELF
v_call: TRBV7-9; cdr3_aa: ASSSRQGSSPLH
v_call: TRBV5-1; cdr3_aa: ASSLATGQGAPWF
v_call: TRBV12-3/TRBV12-4; cdr3_aa: ASSFGGAYEQY
v_call: TRBV19; cdr3_aa: ASSITGFSFGDTGELF
v_call: TRBV9; cdr3_aa: ASSARQGAYGEKLF
v_call: TRBV4-2; cdr3_aa: ASSQLGTDTQY
v_call: TRBV9; cdr3_aa: ASSPRREAEAF
v_call: TRBV3-1/TRBV3-2; cdr3_aa: ASSHRGQATGELF